One and the same sample provided the 21 T cell receptor beta chains below, sequenced in a study of blood T cell repertoires in COVID-19. TCRdb's copy holds only in-frame clones and misses some; the assay was immunoSEQ multiplex PCR. Of more than 80,000 clones in the sample, less than 80% were seen once. The sequenced sample was peripheral blood. Source of these receptors: a man older than 75 with COVID-19, enrolled during active disease.

There are a few counts of this clone. V and J are TRBV21-1 and TRBJ2-1; the table names TRBD2, a call not compared with the DNA. TRBV21-1 is flagged as a pseudogene. This CDR3 contains 14 residues. The CDR3: CASLEGPKSKGQFF. The CDR3 nucleotides are TGTGCCAGCCTAGAGGGTCCCAAATCAAAGGGGCAGTTCTTC.

This clone turned up a few times. This chain connects TRBV27 to TRBJ1-2; 8 nucleotides align to TRBD1. V lost 4 bases, J lost 0 bases, and 7 bases stayed unmatched. This CDR3 contains 16 residues. From germline, CDR1 is MNHEY and CDR2 SMNVEV (reference sequence). The CDR3 reads CASSSLGQAANYGYTF. For the CDR3, the DNA is TGTGCCAGCAGTTCCCTGGGACAGGCCGCTAACTATGGCTACACCTTC.

The chain couples TRBV29-1 to TRBJ2-5; D unclear. The V end was cut by 4 bases, the J end by 5 bases, with 11 bases between. The V gene's germline CDR1 is SQVTM and CDR2 ANQGSEA. CDR3 length: 12 residues. CDR3 protein: CSVVPQRETQYF. The CDR3 DNA follows: TGCAGCGTTGTTCCCCAACGGGAGACCCAGTACTTC.

This clone was observed a handful of times. The chain employs TRBV4-3 and TRBJ2-1; no reliable D call. The CDR3 runs 13 residues. Deletions cut 2 bases from V and 5 bases from J, with 7 bases between. Germline V gene data show CDR1 as LGHNA and CDR2 as YSLEER. The CDR3, as DNA: TGCGCCAGCAGCCAAAAGGAGAACAATGAGCAGTTCTTC. This sequence encodes CASSQKENNEQFF.

The chain combines TRBV3-1 (or the pseudogene TRBV3-2) with TRBJ1-2, with D tentatively TRBD1 (5 bases). The CDR3 covers 13 residues. V was cut by 4 bases and J by 2 bases, with 8 bases left in between. Germline CDR1 LGHDT, CDR2 YNNKEL (reference sequence). The DNA of the CDR3 is TGTGCCAGCAGCCTGGACACGAACTATGGCTACACCTTC. Its protein product is CASSLDTNYGYTF.

CDR3 residues: CATGEVSYEQYF. As DNA, the CDR3 is TGTGCGACAGGGGAGGTCTCCTACGAGCAGTACTTC. This sequence joins TRBV10-3 and TRBJ2-7; 8 positions match TRBD1. Germline-derived CDR1 and CDR2 are ENHRY and SYGVKD. The CDR3 extends over 12 amino acids.

The chain joins TRBV20-1 to TRBJ2-3; TRBD2 might be the D (5 bases). V lost 3 bases and J 1 base, leaving 11 bases between the germline ends. The CDR3 covers 14 residues. The V gene's germline CDR1 is DFQATT and CDR2 SNEGSKA (reference sequence). CDR3 in amino acids: CSASPGGRTDTQYF. The CDR3, as DNA: TGCAGTGCTAGTCCTGGCGGGCGCACAGATACGCAGTATTTT.

This clone has a handful of counts. The chain links TRBV7-8 to TRBJ2-4, with TRBD1 identical over 9 bases. Per the germline V gene, CDR1 is SGHVS and CDR2 is FQNEAQ. V shed 0 bases, J shed 4 bases, and the junction held 1 base outside the gene matches. This CDR3 is 15 amino acids long. The chain's CDR3 is CASSLAGTGKNIQYF. In DNA form, the CDR3 reads TGTGCCAGCAGCTTAGCGGGGACAGGGAAAAACATTCAGTACTTC.

The chain combines TRBV29-1 with TRBJ2-1; TRBD2 matches at 14 bases. The CDR3 length is 13 residues. V shed 6 bases, J shed 9 bases, and the junction held 4 bases outside the gene matches. Germline V gives CDR1 SQVTM, CDR2 ANQGSEA. DNA of the CDR3: TGCAGCGTAGGACTAGCGGGAGGTGTTGAGCAGTTCTTC. This translates into CSVGLAGGVEQFF.

This clone was detected a few times. The chain joins TRBV7-3 to TRBJ2-2, with a weak D call TRBD2 (5 bases). V dropped 2 bases and J dropped 0 bases, with 7 bases sitting between them. Looked up from germline, CDR1 is SGHTA and CDR2 is FQGTGA. The CDR3 runs 15 residues. The CDR3 loop is CASSLDYSNTGELFF. The CDR3 DNA reads as TGTGCCAGCAGCTTAGACTACTCGAACACCGGGGAGCTGTTTTTT.

The chain links TRBV11-3 to TRBJ2-5; 10 nucleotides match TRBD2. Per the germline V gene, CDR1 is SGHNT and CDR2 is YENEEA. Trimming removed 1 base from V and 5 bases from J; junction bases left unmatched: 4. The CDR3 extends over 15 amino acids. The CDR3 here is CASSLVGTSAETQYF. The CDR3 bases are TGTGCCAGCAGCTTAGTTGGGACTAGCGCGGAGACCCAGTACTTC.

The rearrangement joins TRBV5-1 to TRBJ1-1; D possibly corresponds to TRBD1 (6 bases). The CDR3 sequence is 14 residues long. The V end lost 2 bases, the J end lost 5 bases, and 13 bases lay between the germline ends. Germline V lookup: CDR1 SGHRS, CDR2 YFSETQ. CDR3 sequence reads: CASSFSGVRTEAFF. CDR3 nucleotide sequence: TGCGCCAGCAGCTTTTCAGGGGTGAGGACTGAAGCTTTCTTT. The whole variable domain, remainder taken from reference TRBV5-1 and TRBJ1-1, is KAGVTQTPRYLIKTRGQQVTLSCSPISGHRSVSWYQQTPGQGLQFLFEYFSETQRNKGNFPGRFSGRQFSNSRSEMNVSTLELGDSALYLCASSFSGVRTEAFFGQGTRLTVV.

Only one count was recorded for this clone. The V gene is TRBV10-2, the J gene TRBJ2-5; D may be TRBD2 (6 bases). In germline, CDR1 is WSHSY, CDR2 SAAADI. The length of the CDR3 is 13 residues. V was pared by 2 bases and J by 5 bases, with 9 bases between. The CDR3 DNA follows: TGCGCCAGCAGTGAGCGGGGGTTCGAGACCCAGTACTTC. Translating it yields CASSERGFETQYF.

The chain combines TRBV10-2 with TRBJ2-2; perhaps TRBD2 as D (6 bases). The V and J ends lost 8 bases and 0 bases respectively, with 25 bases between them. The CDR3 runs 19 residues. Germline assignment: CDR1 WSHSY and CDR2 SAAADI. The CDR3 DNA is TGCGCCAGCGGAGTCTCTGGACTAATTTCCCTACCGAACACCGGGGAGCTGTTTTTT. This sequence encodes CASGVSGLISLPNTGELFF.

V is TRBV9 and J is TRBJ2-3; 9 nucleotides agree with TRBD1. Trimming removed 0 bases from V and 6 bases from J; junction bases left unmatched: 8. CDR3 size: 16 residues. The V gene's germline CDR1 is SGDLS and CDR2 YYNGEE. The chain's CDR3 is CASSVAWGQGWDTQYF. For the CDR3, the DNA is TGTGCCAGCAGCGTAGCTTGGGGACAGGGTTGGGATACGCAGTATTTT.

The chain employs TRBV7-9 and TRBJ1-1; D is ambiguous. The CDR3 is 14 residues long. In germline, CDR1 is SEHNR, CDR2 FQNEAQ (reference sequence). V was pared by 2 bases and J by 2 bases, with 9 bases between. CDR3 region: CASSLSAGNTEAFF. The DNA for the CDR3 is TGTGCCAGCAGCTTATCGGCGGGAAACACTGAAGCTTTCTTT.

The chain recombines TRBV3-1 (or the pseudogene TRBV3-2) with TRBJ1-2; D may be TRBD1 (6 bases). Germline CDR1 reads LGHDT; CDR2 reads YNNKEL (reference sequence). V was clipped by 4 bases and J by 5 bases, with 11 bases between them. The CDR3 extends over 13 amino acids. This CDR3 reads CASSLGDMYGYTF. The CDR3 nucleotides read TGTGCCAGCAGCCTCGGGGACATGTATGGCTACACCTTC.

The J gene is TRBJ2-3, the V gene TRBV19; D perhaps matches TRBD1 (6 bases). V shed 4 bases and J shed 2 bases, with 22 bases lying between them. This CDR3 has 18 residues. Germline CDR1 LNHDA, CDR2 SQIVND (reference sequence). As DNA, the CDR3 is TGTGCCAGTAGTAGGGGGCGGCCTCGGGGCCTTGACACAGATACGCAGTATTTT. Amino acids: CASSRGRPRGLDTDTQYF. Drawing the rest from reference TRBV19 and TRBJ2-3, the complete variable domain is DGGITQSPKYLFRKEGQNVTLSCEQNLNHDAMYWYRQDPGQGLRLIYYSQIVNDFQKGDIAEGYSVSREKKESFPLTVTSAQKNPTAFYLCASSRGRPRGLDTDTQYFGPGTRLTVL.

The rearrangement uses TRBV5-1 and TRBJ2-1, with a possible D match to TRBD2 (5 bases). The CDR3 extends over 15 amino acids. Germline V CDR1 and CDR2: SGHRS, YFSETQ. Trimming removed 0 bases at V and 5 bases at J, with 12 bases between. In DNA form, the CDR3 reads TGCGCCAGCAGCTTGGCCGACACTAGAAACAATGAGCAGTTCTTC. As protein: CASSLADTRNNEQFF.

V and J are TRBV5-4 and TRBJ2-7; D is perhaps TRBD1 (6 bases). CDR3 length equals 14 residues. Deletions cut 4 bases from V and 0 bases from J, with 11 bases between. CDR1 and CDR2 from the germline V gene are SGHNT and YYREEE (reference sequence). The CDR3 DNA is TGTGCCAGCAGCACCTGGACAGCCTCCTACGAGCAGTACTTC. Translated, it gives CASSTWTASYEQYF.

CDR3 sequence: CASTRDLGSPLHF. CDR3 DNA sequence: TGTGCCAGCACTCGGGACTTGGGGTCACCCCTCCACTTT. The rearrangement joins TRBV25-1 to TRBJ1-6; weak D call: TRBD1 (5 bases). The CDR3 has 13 amino acids. The V gene's germline CDR1 is MGHDK and CDR2 SYGVNS. V was trimmed by 7 bases and J by 10 bases, leaving 14 bases between them.